This TCR beta chain was recovered during a study of shared clonotypes between healthy human individuals. The study's findings and limits: Larger richness was generally estimated for naive than memory subsets.

In the case of this clone: Its specificity is unknown.

Selected positively for CCR7 and CD45RO-negative, naive CD8 cells excluded terminally differentiated effector memory CD45RA+ cells. CDR1 is SGHVS and CDR2 is FNYEAQ in the germline V gene. The CDR3 extends over 15 amino acids. With 5 bases removed from V and 2 bases from J, the gap between germline ends came to 14 bases. The assay was run at deep level. Per the authors' pipeline: Filtering differed, since immunoSEQ gave only junction sequences and no quality scores. Method: immunoSEQ multiplex PCR; TCRdb's copy keeps in-frame clones and lacks some. V, J and clone size are taken as reported in that table, and D and trimming were inferred from the DNA itself. Here the sample spans roughly 2 million clones, about 95% being singletons.

The TCR was taken from a man between 18 and 35 years old in good health. The rearrangement links TRBV7-6 to TRBJ2-3; D might be TRBD1 or TRBD2, each matching 5 bases. The sequenced sample was naive CD8+ T cells sorted from blood. CDR3 sequence reads: CASSPDWGITDTQYF. As DNA, the CDR3 is TGTGCCAGCAGCCCCGACTGGGGGATCACAGATACGCAGTATTTT.